These 20 T cell receptor beta chains were sequenced from one sample in a study of glioma-infiltrating T cells. The iRepertoire nested amplicon-rescue multiplex PCR amplified TCR alpha and beta CDR3s from RNA. TCRdb fed the multiplex PCR reads into MiXCR, producing one record per CDR3 protein. The table includes 150,000 to 200,000 distinct CDR3 sequences, more than 35% detected once. The sample consisted of glioma tissue, nonneoplastic brain tissue, or PBMCs (not recorded which). The source of these receptors is a human donor with low-grade glioma or glioblastoma, undergoing nonglioma brain surgery, or in good health (not recorded which).

In its sample, this clonotype was seen many times. This chain connects TRBV2 to TRBJ1-2; D perhaps matches TRBD1 (5 bases). V lost 1 base and J 4 bases, leaving 7 bases between the germline ends. CDR1 is SNHLY and CDR2 is FYNNEI in the germline V gene. This CDR3 comprises 13 residues. CDR3 nucleotide sequence: TGTGCCAGCAGTGAAGGACAGTCCTATGGCTACACCTTC. Translated: CASSEGQSYGYTF. Combining the CDR3 with reference TRBV2 and TRBJ1-2 gives the whole variable domain EPEVTQTPSHQVTQMGQEVILRCVPISNHLYFYWYRQILGQKVEFLVSFYNNEISEKSEIFDDQFSVERPDGSNFTLKIRSTKLEDSAMYFCASSEGQSYGYTFGSGTRLTVV.

This clonotype has ten or more counts. V and J are TRBV27 and TRBJ2-7; the D gene could be TRBD1 or TRBD2 (5 bases each). The germline V gene has CDR1 MNHEY and CDR2 SMNVEV (reference sequence). The CDR3 runs 16 residues. V was cut by 4 bases and J by 2 bases, with 18 bases left in between. CDR3 sequence: CASSSGTAGRPYEQYF. CDR3 bases: TGTGCCAGCAGTTCCGGGACGGCAGGGAGACCCTACGAGCAGTACTTC.

This clonotype was seen many times. The chain uses TRBV20-1 and TRBJ2-3; no definite D call. Trimming left V 6 bases short and J 4 bases short, with 20 bases between. The CDR3 is 15 residues long. Germline CDR1 reads DFQATT; CDR2 reads SNEGSKA (reference sequence). The CDR3 loop is CSAIPLKGNPDTQYF. The CDR3 DNA reads as TGCAGTGCAATCCCCCTGAAGGGAAACCCAGATACGCAGTATTTT.

There are many counts of this clonotype. V and J are TRBV6-1 and TRBJ2-7; maybe TRBD2 (6 bases). In germline, CDR1 is MNHNS, CDR2 SASEGT. Between the trimmed V and J ends, which lost 6 bases and 0 bases, there was a span of 18 bases. The CDR3 consists of 16 residues. CDR3 in amino acids: CASSFSLADNSYEQYF. CDR3 nucleotides: TGTGCCAGCAGCTTTTCCTTAGCGGACAACTCCTACGAGCAGTACTTC.

The chain links TRBV7-2 to TRBJ1-3; tentative D call: TRBD1 (6 bases). The CDR3 loop spans 15 amino acids. V was shortened by 0 bases and J by 3 bases, with 9 bases between the two germline ends. Germline V CDR1 and CDR2: SGHTA, FQGNSA. Here the CDR3 DNA reads TGTGCCAGCAGCTTAGCGGGGGCGCGTGGAAACACCATATATTTT. Protein product: CASSLAGARGNTIYF.

This clonotype was seen only a few times. The rearrangement joins TRBV5-1 to TRBJ2-1; TRBD2 agrees at 13 bases. The ends lost 4 bases at V and 0 bases at J; junction bases unmatched: 4. This CDR3 is built from 17 residues. Germline CDR1 SGHRS, CDR2 YFSETQ. CDR3 residues: CASSRTSGSNSYNEQFF. The CDR3 DNA sequence: TGCGCCAGCAGCAGGACTAGCGGGAGCAACTCCTACAATGAGCAGTTCTTC.

Worth noting for this clonotype: Possible read error: a much larger clone is one base away. The chain carries TRBV29-1 and TRBJ2-5, with D possibly being TRBD2 (6 bases). The CDR3 extends over 13 amino acids. The germline CDR1 and CDR2 sequences are SQVTM and ANQGSEA. In DNA, the CDR3 is TGCAGCGTTGTTAATCGGAGGGAAGAGACCAAGTACTTC. It yields the protein CSVVNRREETKYF.

For this clonotype: A much larger clonotype is one base distant, so this may be a read error. This sequence joins TRBV12-3 or TRBV12-4 and TRBJ2-7; D uncertain. This CDR3 has 12 residues. V was pared by 3 bases and J by 3 bases, with 6 bases between. The CDR3 reads CASSFCSYEQYF. As DNA, the CDR3 is TGTGCCAGCAGTTTCTGCAGCTACGAGCAGTACTTC.

V gene TRBV29-1 combines with J gene TRBJ2-7; 10 positions match TRBD2. The CDR3 is 18 residues long. V gave up 1 base and J gave up 3 bases; unmatched junction bases: 15. Per germline, CDR1 SQVTM and CDR2 ANQGSEA. The CDR3 nucleotides read TGCAGCGTTGAAGTGGGGACTAGCGAAACCCGCTTAGGCTACGAGCAGTACTTC. Its protein is CSVEVGTSETRLGYEQYF.

As for this clonotype: One base away lies a much larger clone, so this may be a sequencing read error. The chain's CDR3 is CASSGDERGLNTEAFF. In DNA form, the CDR3 reads TGTGCCAGCAGTGGAGATGAAAGGGGCTTGAACACTGAAGCTTTCTTT. The chain uses TRBV2 and TRBJ1-1, with D possibly being TRBD1 (5 bases). The CDR3 runs to 16 residues. Germline CDR1 is SNHLY and CDR2 is FYNNEI. Deletions cut 4 bases from V and 0 bases from J, with 15 bases between.

This clonotype was detected many times. The V call is TRBV7-9, the J call TRBJ2-1, with 9 positions matching TRBD2. CDR1 is SEHNR and CDR2 is FQNEAQ in the germline V gene (reference sequence). The CDR3 has 15 amino acids. V lost 7 bases and J lost 7; bases outside the gene matches: 11. The CDR3 reads CASTKVAGEWNEQFF. The CDR3, as DNA: TGTGCCAGCACCAAAGTAGCGGGGGAATGGAATGAGCAGTTCTTC.

This clonotype has ten or more counts. V gene TRBV28 combines with J gene TRBJ1-1, with D hard to call. The V end was cut by 1 base, the J end by 8 bases, with 11 bases between. Looked up from germline, CDR1 is MDHEN and CDR2 is SYDVKM. This CDR3 has 13 amino acids. For the CDR3, the DNA is TGTGCCAGCAGTTTATCCCCCCATAGGGAAGCTTTCTTT. Amino acids: CASSLSPHREAFF.

This clonotype was seen repeatedly, ten times or more. The chain is built from TRBV7-9 and TRBJ1-5; D ambiguous. Trimming took 5 bases from V and 9 from J, leaving 14 bases between them. The CDR3 extends over 13 amino acids. Per germline, CDR1 SEHNR and CDR2 FQNEAQ (reference sequence). This chain's CDR3 is CASSLGVGAPQHF. The CDR3 DNA is TGTGCCAGCAGCCTCGGGGTGGGTGCGCCCCAGCATTTT.

This clonotype has a count of ten or more. The chain uses TRBV25-1 and TRBJ1-1; no reliable D call. The CDR3 loop spans 14 amino acids. Germline V gene lookup returns CDR1 MGHDK and CDR2 SYGVNS. Trimming took 3 bases from V and 4 from J, leaving 12 bases between them. CDR3 bases: TGTGCCAGCAGTGATGAACGATCCCGCACTGAAGCTTTCTTT. It yields the protein CASSDERSRTEAFF.

This sequence joins TRBV5-1 and TRBJ2-3, with D perhaps given as TRBD1 or TRBD2 (6 bases each). The CDR3 runs 16 residues. V lost 2 bases, J lost 2 bases, and 15 bases lay in between. The germline V gene has CDR1 SGHRS and CDR2 YFSETQ. CDR3 DNA: TGCGCCAGCAGCTTATCCCGGGGGCAATCCACAGATACGCAGTATTTT. Its protein is CASSLSRGQSTDTQYF.

This clonotype was detected once. CDR3 amino acids: CASAQTSGQGQGYTF. CDR3 bases: TGTGCCAGCGCCCAAACTTCGGGACAGGGTCAAGGCTACACCTTC. The chain recombines TRBV27 with TRBJ1-2; TRBD1 matches at 9 bases. J was trimmed by 8 bases and V by 8 bases; bases with no gene match: 15. The length of the CDR3 is 15 residues. CDR1 and CDR2 from the germline V gene are MNHEY and SMNVEV (reference sequence).

There are many counts of this clonotype. V is TRBV2 and J is TRBJ2-1; D ambiguous. The CDR3 totals 13 residues. The V gene's germline CDR1 is SNHLY and CDR2 FYNNEI. Trimming left V 4 bases short and J 4 bases short, with 8 bases between. Here the CDR3 reads CASSVGLYNEQFF. The CDR3, as DNA: TGTGCCAGCAGTGTCGGCTTGTACAATGAGCAGTTCTTC. The entire variable domain, with the rest obtained from reference TRBV2 and TRBJ2-1, is as follows: EPEVTQTPSHQVTQMGQEVILRCVPISNHLYFYWYRQILGQKVEFLVSFYNNEISEKSEIFDDQFSVERPDGSNFTLKIRSTKLEDSAMYFCASSVGLYNEQFFGPGTRLTVL.

The chain links TRBV3-1 to TRBJ1-2; D is perhaps TRBD1 (5 bases). The CDR3 covers 15 residues. V was clipped by 3 bases and J by 8 bases, with 19 bases between them. CDR1 and CDR2 (germline): LGHDT, YNNKEL (reference sequence). CDR3 protein: CASSQAGSPGRGYTF. The CDR3 DNA sequence: TGTGCCAGCAGCCAGGCAGGGTCACCAGGCCGGGGCTACACCTTC.

This clonotype was recorded at least ten times. V usage is TRBV6-1 and J usage is TRBJ1-5, with a tentative D call TRBD1 (5 bases). V was shortened by 3 bases and J by 6 bases, with 9 bases between the two germline ends. From germline, CDR1 is MNHNS and CDR2 SASEGT. This CDR3 comprises 13 residues. CDR3 nucleotides: TGTGCCAGCAGTGACAGGGAGTCTCAGCCCCAGCATTTT. Translating it yields CASSDRESQPQHF.

In the case of this clonotype: A read error may explain this, as a much larger clone is one base away. The chain carries TRBV15 and TRBJ2-1; D gene ambiguous. Trimming shortened V by 4 bases and J by 4 bases, and 11 bases separated the two germline ends. The germline gives CDR1 LNHNV, CDR2 YYDKDF (reference sequence). CDR3 length: 14 amino acids. This chain's CDR3 is CATSNKGYYNEQFF. Here the CDR3 DNA reads TGTGCCACCAGCAACAAAGGCTATTACAATGAGCAGTTCTTC.